The clone carrying this T cell receptor beta chain occurred many times. Antigen: not known. V shed 0 bases and J 4 bases; nucleotides not matched to a gene: 5. The germline gives CDR1 SGHTS, CDR2 YDEGEE. This CDR3 has 16 amino acids. It was considered stable Graves' hyperthyroidism when ophthalmopathy did not progress within 18 months. The sample comes from a study of T cells in Graves' hyperthyroidism and ophthalmopathy. General study findings and limits: Most thyroid clonotypes that were expanded above 0.001 also turned up in blood. Onset of ophthalmopathy came a median roughly 6.9 months after the model predicted it.

RNA transcripts provided the source from which TCR beta CDR3 regions were amplified. The HTBI primer set drove a first-round RT-PCR of the TCR CDR3. TCRdb re-called the multiplex PCR reads with MiXCR, one entry per CDR3 protein. This table holds 300,000 to 400,000 distinct CDR3 sequences, around 23% found once. The receptor's source is a woman aged 50 to 60 with Graves' hyperthyroidism. The chain couples TRBV5-8 to TRBJ2-2; 8 bases are shared with TRBD2. The sequenced sample consisted of blood. This CDR3 reads CASSLVRGGRTGELFF. CDR3 nucleotides: TGTGCCAGCAGCTTGGTTCGGGGGGGCCGCACCGGGGAGCTGTTTTTT.